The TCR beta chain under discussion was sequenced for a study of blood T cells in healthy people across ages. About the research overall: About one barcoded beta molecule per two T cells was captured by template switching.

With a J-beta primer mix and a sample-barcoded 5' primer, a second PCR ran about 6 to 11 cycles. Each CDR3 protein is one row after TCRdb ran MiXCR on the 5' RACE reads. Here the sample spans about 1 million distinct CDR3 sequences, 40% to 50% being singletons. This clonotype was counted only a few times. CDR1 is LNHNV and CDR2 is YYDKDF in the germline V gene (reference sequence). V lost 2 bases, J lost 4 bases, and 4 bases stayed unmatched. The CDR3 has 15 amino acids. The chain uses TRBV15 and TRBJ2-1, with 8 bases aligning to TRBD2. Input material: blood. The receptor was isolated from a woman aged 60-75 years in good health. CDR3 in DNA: TGTGCCACCAGCAGAACGGGACTAGGGTACAATGAGCAGTTCTTC. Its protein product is CATSRTGLGYNEQFF.